This is a list of T cell receptor beta chains from one sample in a study of blood T cell repertoires in COVID-19. The protocol was immunoSEQ multiplex PCR, while the TCRdb copy is restricted to in-frame clones and leaves out a portion. Among approximately 360,000 clones listed, 80% to 85% were seen once. Material: PBMCs or T cells enriched from blood (not recorded which). All receptors derive from a woman aged 50 to 60 who had recovered from COVID-19. The CDR3 runs from the conserved cysteine through the conserved F or W. The D gene is left open where the match is weak. Only part of the rows carry a size: once, few, many, or a class if the clone is expanded.

J: TRBJ1-5; size: NA; V: TRBV30; D: NA; DNA: TGTGCCTGGAGTGTCTCTGGGGGCGGCAATCAGCCCCAGCATTTT; CDR3: CAWSVSGGGNQPQHF
J: TRBJ1-1; size: NA; V: TRBV7-2; D: NA; DNA: TGTGCCAGCAGCCCACTTGACACAGCTGAAGCTTTCTTT; CDR3: CASSPLDTAEAFF
J: TRBJ1-4; size: NA; V: TRBV4-1; D: NA; DNA: TGCGCCAGCAGCCAAGTTCCCGCGCAGGGCCTCACTAATGAAAAACTGTTTTTT; CDR3: CASSQVPAQGLTNEKLFF
J: TRBJ1-1; size: NA; V: TRBV30; D: TRBD1; DNA: TGTGCCGGGTTCTACAGGGGGCGGAGGGACACTGAAGCTTTCTTT; CDR3: CAGFYRGRRDTEAFF
J: TRBJ1-1; size: NA; V: TRBV7-2; D: NA; DNA: TGTGCCAGCAGCTTTAACAGGGATGGGACTGAAGCTTTCTTT; CDR3: CASSFNRDGTEAFF
J: TRBJ1-5; size: NA; V: TRBV27; D: NA; DNA: TGTGCCAGCAGTTTATCACCCCTCCCAGGGATGGGCAATCAGCCCCAGCATTTT; CDR3: CASSLSPLPGMGNQPQHF
J: TRBJ2-1; size: few; V: TRBV27; D: NA; DNA: TGTGCCAGCAGTTTCTCCGGGAGCTCCTACAATGAGCAGTTCTTC; CDR3: CASSFSGSSYNEQFF
J: TRBJ2-3; size: NA; V: TRBV29-1; D: NA; DNA: TGCAGCGTTGCGGGACACATCTTCACAGATACGCAGTATTTT; CDR3: CSVAGHIFTDTQYF
J: TRBJ2-7; size: NA; V: TRBV7-6; D: TRBD2; DNA: TGTGCCAGCAGCTTAAGTGGGCGGGGGAGCTCCTACGAGCAGTACTTC; CDR3: CASSLSGRGSSYEQYF
J: TRBJ2-1; size: NA; V: TRBV4-2; D: TRBD2; DNA: TGTGCCAGCAGCCAAGATGTGTCTAGCGGGGCCAGTAATGAGCAGTTCTTC; CDR3: CASSQDVSSGASNEQFF
J: TRBJ1-6; size: NA; V: TRBV4-3; D: TRBD1; DNA: TGCGCCAGCAGCCAGGACAGGGCAAATTCACCCCTCCACTTT; CDR3: CASSQDRANSPLHF
J: TRBJ2-2; size: NA; V: TRBV7-9; D: NA; DNA: TGTGCCAGCAGCGAATCGCCGGTGAACACCGGGGAGCTGTTTTTT; CDR3: CASSESPVNTGELFF
J: TRBJ1-1; size: NA; V: TRBV19; D: NA; DNA: TGTGCCAGTACCCCTGGCATCATGAACACTGAAGCTTTCTTT; CDR3: CASTPGIMNTEAFF
J: TRBJ2-5; size: NA; V: TRBV6-2/TRBV6-3; D: TRBD2; DNA: TGTGCCAGCAGTTACGTCCGGGGGGGGACTGGTGTGTCGACCCAGTACTTC; CDR3: CASSYVRGGTGVSTQYF
J: TRBJ2-5; size: NA; V: TRBV27; D: TRBD1; DNA: TGTGCCAGCAGTTTATGGACAGGCGGCTCGTATGAGACCCAGTACTTC; CDR3: CASSLWTGGSYETQYF
J: TRBJ2-5; size: NA; V: TRBV5-1; D: NA; DNA: TGCGCCAGCAGCTTGGCCTTGCCGGGAGAGCTACAAGAGACCCAGTACTTC; CDR3: CASSLALPGELQETQYF
J: TRBJ1-2; size: few; V: TRBV12-3/TRBV12-4; D: TRBD1; DNA: TGTGCCAGCAGCCCCGGACAGGGTTATGGCTACACCTTC; CDR3: CASSPGQGYGYTF
J: TRBJ2-7; size: NA; V: TRBV10-3; D: TRBD2; DNA: TGTGCCATCAGTGAGATAGTAGCGGGAGACTACGAGCAGTACTTC; CDR3: CAISEIVAGDYEQYF
J: TRBJ1-3; size: few; V: TRBV7-9; D: NA; DNA: TGTGCCAGCACCTATTTCCTAGGAAACACCATATATTTT; CDR3: CASTYFLGNTIYF
J: TRBJ1-2; size: NA; V: TRBV14; D: NA; DNA: TGTGCCAGCAGCCAATCCGGGACATTGCTTGGCTACACCTTC; CDR3: CASSQSGTLLGYTF
J: TRBJ1-1; size: NA; V: TRBV4-2; D: TRBD1; DNA: TGTGCCAGCAACGACAGGGACATGAACACTGAAGCTTTCTTT; CDR3: CASNDRDMNTEAFF
J: TRBJ1-3; size: NA; V: TRBV11-3; D: TRBD1; DNA: TGTGCCAGCAGCCATACCGGGACAGATGGAAACACCATATATTTT; CDR3: CASSHTGTDGNTIYF
J: TRBJ2-7; size: NA; V: TRBV19; D: NA; DNA: TGTGCCAGTAGTGGTGGGTTTCCTCGAGAGGTGGAGTACTTC; CDR3: CASSGGFPREVEYF
J: TRBJ2-7; size: NA; V: TRBV9; D: TRBD2; DNA: TGTGCCAGCAGCGTAGCGGTGGGGGGGTCCCCTTACGAGCAGTACTTC; CDR3: CASSVAVGGSPYEQYF
J: TRBJ2-7; size: NA; V: TRBV6-5; D: NA; DNA: TGTGCCAGCAGTCCTCAGGGGAGCGCCTACGAGCAGTACTTC; CDR3: CASSPQGSAYEQYF
J: TRBJ1-1; size: NA; V: TRBV18; D: TRBD1; DNA: TGTGCCAGCTCACCACCCCCGGGACAGGCCTACACTGAAGCTTTCTTT; CDR3: CASSPPPGQAYTEAFF
J: TRBJ1-6; size: NA; V: TRBV6-2/TRBV6-3; D: NA; DNA: TGTGCCAGCAGCACCGGTCGGACAGCAAGTAATTCACCCCTCCACTTT; CDR3: CASSTGRTASNSPLHF
J: TRBJ2-7; size: NA; V: TRBV5-4; D: TRBD1; DNA: TGTGCCAGCAGCTTGCCCGGGACAGCCGTCTACGAGCAGTACTTC; CDR3: CASSLPGTAVYEQYF
J: TRBJ2-3; size: once; V: TRBV7-2; D: NA; DNA: TGTGCCAGCAGCCTTAGCCAAACAGATACGCAGTATTTT; CDR3: CASSLSQTDTQYF
J: TRBJ2-7; size: NA; V: TRBV30; D: NA; DNA: TGTGCCTGGACCAGGGCCGGTAGCGAGCAGTACTTC; CDR3: CAWTRAGSEQYF
J: TRBJ2-1; size: once; V: TRBV7-9; D: TRBD1; DNA: TGTGCCAGCAGCTTGACCGGGACAGGGGGCAAGAATGAGCAGTTCTTC; CDR3: CASSLTGTGGKNEQFF
J: TRBJ2-5; size: NA; V: TRBV6-2/TRBV6-3; D: NA; DNA: TGTGCCAGCAGCGACACAACCCAGTACTTC; CDR3: CASSDTTQYF
J: TRBJ1-1; size: NA; V: TRBV7-2; D: NA; DNA: TGTGCCATCCGCCCCGACAAGAACACTGAAGCTTTCTTT; CDR3: CAIRPDKNTEAFF
J: TRBJ1-2; size: NA; V: TRBV6-1; D: NA; DNA: TGTGCCAGCAGTGAAGCACGGACAGTGGACAGCTTCTATGGCTACACCTTC; CDR3: CASSEARTVDSFYGYTF
J: TRBJ1-1; size: NA; V: TRBV29-1; D: NA; DNA: TGCAGCGTTACCGGGACAACCATGAACACTGAAGCTTTCTTT; CDR3: CSVTGTTMNTEAFF
J: TRBJ2-1; size: NA; V: TRBV5-1; D: TRBD1; DNA: TGCGCCAGCAGCCCGAGTTTCGGACAGGGGTCTTACAATGAGCAGTTCTTC; CDR3: CASSPSFGQGSYNEQFF
J: TRBJ2-1; size: NA; V: TRBV13; D: NA; DNA: TGTGCCACCAGCTGGTCCGGGAATGAGCAGTTCTTC; CDR3: CATSWSGNEQFF
J: TRBJ1-6; size: NA; V: TRBV4-3; D: NA; DNA: TGCGCCAGCAGCCAGTCTAATAATTCACCCCTCCACTTT; CDR3: CASSQSNNSPLHF
J: TRBJ1-6; size: NA; V: TRBV5-3; D: NA; DNA: TGTGCCAGAAGAATAACAGGATACAATTCACCCCTCCACTTT; CDR3: CARRITGYNSPLHF
J: TRBJ2-7; size: few; V: TRBV25-1; D: NA; DNA: TGTGCCAGCAGTGACAGGGTACCCTACGAGCAGTACTTC; CDR3: CASSDRVPYEQYF
J: TRBJ2-1; size: NA; V: TRBV19; D: TRBD2; DNA: TGTGCCAGTAGTATTTTACGGGGGGAGGGCTCCTACAATGAGCAGTTCTTC; CDR3: CASSILRGEGSYNEQFF
J: TRBJ2-2; size: NA; V: TRBV7-3; D: NA; DNA: TGTGCCAGCAGCCTCGGGAGGGAGCTGTTTTTT; CDR3: CASSLGRELFF
J: TRBJ2-7; size: NA; V: TRBV5-6; D: NA; DNA: TGTGCCAGCAGCTTGGGACAGAGCTACGAGCAGTACTTC; CDR3: CASSLGQSYEQYF
J: TRBJ1-2; size: NA; V: TRBV19; D: NA; DNA: TGTGCCAGTAGTATCGGCAGGTTAGACGACTATGGCTACACCTTC; CDR3: CASSIGRLDDYGYTF
J: TRBJ2-7; size: few; V: TRBV5-1; D: TRBD2; DNA: TGCGCCAGCAGCTTGGCCCTGGGGGAGGGCGAGCAGTACTTC; CDR3: CASSLALGEGEQYF
J: TRBJ1-5; size: NA; V: TRBV7-8; D: TRBD1; DNA: TGTGCCAGCAGCTTCGGACAGGATCAGCCCCAGCATTTT; CDR3: CASSFGQDQPQHF